The 29 T cell receptor beta chains in this list originate from one sample, sequenced in a study of vaccination and CD4 T cells after COVID-19. For these receptors, no antigen is known. Oncomine TCR Beta short-read sequencing was applied to DNA from cultured CD4+ T cells. Cultured CD4+ T cells were the source of extracted genomic DNA. TCRdb recomputed calls from the PCR reads with MiXCR, one row per CDR3 protein. The top ten clones hold 22% of a sample with thousands of distinct CDR3 sequences, roughly 30% of them seen once. Treatment in this sample: 10-day PBMC culture with coronavirus spike peptide pools or control peptides (ViraFEST assay). CD4+ T lymphocytes from the unexposed donor were collected before the COVID-19 pandemic (2011-2018). The sample consisted of CD4+ T cells from blood, cultured in vitro. These receptors were obtained from a human donor in good health.

The chain has TRBV7-9 and TRBJ2-7, with unresolved D. The CDR3 is made up of 16 amino acids. Looked up from germline, CDR1 is SEHNR and CDR2 is FQNEAQ (reference sequence). Trimming took off 3 bases at V and 0 bases at J, with 15 bases between the two ends. The CDR3 bases are TGTGCCAGCAGCTTTGGCCCACAGCGTGGCTCCTACGAGCAGTACTTC. Amino acid sequence: CASSFGPQRGSYEQYF.

V gene TRBV27 combines with J gene TRBJ1-4; D gene uncertain. Germline V gene sequence: CDR1 MNHEY, CDR2 SMNVEV (reference sequence). Trimming cost V 1 base and J 6 bases, with 9 bases left between them. The CDR3 contains 14 residues. Here the CDR3 reads CASSLWGADEKLFF. The CDR3 coding sequence is TGTGCCAGCAGTTTATGGGGAGCGGATGAAAAACTGTTTTTT.

This clonotype was seen a few times. The chain couples TRBV27 to TRBJ2-2; D may match TRBD1 or TRBD2 (6 bases each). This CDR3 contains 16 residues. Germline CDR1 is MNHEY and CDR2 is SMNVEV (reference sequence). V was trimmed by 6 bases and J by 13 bases, leaving 27 bases between them. CDR3 coding DNA: TGTGCCAGCAGCAGTCGCGAACCTGCACAGGGAGGTGGGCTGTTTTTT. Encoded protein: CASSSREPAQGGGLFF.

Only a few counts were recorded for this clonotype. V is TRBV20-1 and J is TRBJ2-7; 9 bases are a match to TRBD2. Germline CDR1 DFQATT, CDR2 SNEGSKA (reference sequence). The CDR3 is 14 residues long. Germline trimming cut 2 bases from V and 5 bases from J; bases unmatched to any gene: 7. For the CDR3, the DNA is TGCAGTGCTAGATATAGCGGGAGAGCGAACGAGCAGTACTTC. It encodes CSARYSGRANEQYF.

This clonotype was detected a few times. The V call is TRBV20-1, the J call TRBJ1-1, with TRBD1 identical over 7 bases. Germline CDR1 and CDR2: DFQATT and SNEGSKA (reference sequence). Unmatched junction bases numbered 7, after V lost 2 bases and J lost 1 base. This CDR3 spans 15 amino acids. The CDR3, as DNA: TGCAGTGCTAGACGAGGGGGCGCCGGGAACACTGAAGCTTTCTTT. Translation gives CSARRGGAGNTEAFF.

In this sample, this clonotype turned up a few times. The V call is TRBV20-1, the J call TRBJ2-3; no firm D call. The CDR3 sequence is 14 residues long. V lost 5 bases, J lost 1 base, and 13 bases lay in between. CDR1 and CDR2 (germline): DFQATT, SNEGSKA (reference sequence). The CDR3: CSAGRGWGTDTQYF. DNA for the CDR3: TGCAGTGCTGGACGTGGTTGGGGCACAGATACGCAGTATTTT.

This clonotype ranks as medium-sized. This rearrangement joins TRBV7-8 to TRBJ1-1; maybe TRBD1 (5 bases). The CDR3 runs to 13 residues. Germline loops: CDR1 SGHVS, CDR2 FQNEAQ. The V end was cut by 3 bases, the J end by 5 bases, with 10 bases between. The CDR3 DNA reads TGTGCCAGCAGCTTGCAGGGAGGGACTGAAGCTTTCTTT. This encodes CASSLQGGTEAFF.

This rearrangement joins TRBV25-1 to TRBJ2-3, with D maybe TRBD1 (6 bases). V lost 4 bases to trimming and J lost 4 bases, with 21 bases between them. The CDR3 consists of 17 residues. CDR1 is MGHDK and CDR2 is SYGVNS in the germline V gene. CDR3 coding DNA: TGTGCCAGCAGTGTGACAGGACGCGCGAAAGGTGCAGATACGCAGTATTTT. Amino acid sequence: CASSVTGRAKGADTQYF.

This chain joins TRBV4-1 and TRBJ2-7; the match to TRBD1 covers 10 bases. The ends lost 4 bases at V and 2 bases at J; junction bases unmatched: 5. CDR1 MGHRA and CDR2 YSYEKL come from the germline V gene. The CDR3 has 15 amino acids. CDR3 bases: TGCGCCAGCAGCCTTGGTGGGACAGGGGCCTACGAGCAGTACTTC. Amino acid sequence: CASSLGGTGAYEQYF.

The chain joins TRBV12-3 or TRBV12-4 to TRBJ2-1, with D perhaps matching TRBD1 (5 bases). V was pared by 6 bases and J by 7 bases, with 13 bases between. The CDR3 is 13 amino acids. CDR3 sequence reads: CASSVNRWNEQFF. In DNA form, the CDR3 reads TGTGCCAGCAGCGTTAACAGGTGGAATGAGCAGTTCTTC.

The chain carries TRBV7-3 and TRBJ2-3; D perhaps matches TRBD1 (6 bases). With 1 base removed from V and 3 bases from J, the gap between germline ends came to 14 bases. This CDR3 has 16 residues. The germline V gene has CDR1 SGHTA and CDR2 FQGTGA. CDR3 region: CASSLIGGATTDTQYF. CDR3 bases: TGTGCCAGCAGCTTAATAGGGGGAGCAACTACAGATACGCAGTATTTT.

This chain links TRBV6-5 with TRBJ2-2; TRBD2 matches 12 bases. The V gene end was trimmed by 0 bases and the J gene end by 4 bases; junction bases not matched to a gene: 0. Germline V lookup: CDR1 MNHEY, CDR2 SVGAGI. CDR3 size: 16 residues. The CDR3 spells CASSYSTSGSTGELFF. The DNA for the CDR3 is TGTGCCAGCAGTTACTCGACTAGCGGGAGCACCGGGGAGCTGTTTTTT.

This clonotype was seen more than once but under ten times. The gene calls are TRBV6-5 and TRBJ1-1, with a weak D call TRBD1 (5 bases). Germline V CDR1 and CDR2: MNHEY, SVGAGI. The CDR3 is 11 amino acids. The V and J ends lost 3 bases and 10 bases respectively, with 9 bases between them. The CDR3 bases are TGTGCCAGCAGTTATGGGGGGAGAGCTTTCTTT. Residues: CASSYGGRAFF.

This clonotype has more than one count but fewer than ten. This sequence joins TRBV6-1 and TRBJ2-7, with D possibly being TRBD1 (8 bases). Trimming cost V 6 bases and J 2 bases, with 11 bases left between them. CDR3 length: 13 residues. CDR1 and CDR2 (germline): MNHNS, SASEGT. DNA of the CDR3: TGTGCCAGCAGAACAGGGGGGGCCTACGAGCAGTACTTC. Translated: CASRTGGAYEQYF.

The chain is built from TRBV7-9 and TRBJ1-5; D possibly corresponds to TRBD1 (6 bases). CDR1 is SEHNR, CDR2 FQNEAQ, per germline (reference sequence). V lost 1 base to trimming and J lost 2 bases, with 12 bases between them. The CDR3 has 16 amino acids. Here the CDR3 DNA reads TGTGCCAGCAGCTTAGGGTCAGGGGTGCGCAATCAGCCCCAGCATTTT. Residues: CASSLGSGVRNQPQHF.

This clonotype was counted only a few times. The rearrangement joins TRBV28 to TRBJ1-5, with a possible D match to TRBD1 (6 bases). The CDR3 is 13 residues long. The V end was cut by 6 bases, the J end by 6 bases, with 12 bases between. Germline CDR1 reads MDHEN; CDR2 reads SYDVKM. CDR3 protein: CASRAQGSQPQHF. CDR3 nucleotides: TGTGCCAGCAGGGCACAGGGCTCTCAGCCCCAGCATTTT.

Concerning this clonotype: Germline is not matched at one junction end, which may reflect a read error. V is TRBV7-3 and J is TRBJ2-7; no reliable D call. The CDR3 is 13 residues long. Per the germline V gene, CDR1 is SGHTA and CDR2 is FQGTGA. The CDR3 DNA is TGTACCAGCAGCTCCCGCCCGTCGCGGGAGCAGTACTTC. It translates to CTSSSRPSREQYF.

J is TRBJ2-5 and V is TRBV6-5; 7 nucleotides align to TRBD2. The CDR3 consists of 14 residues. The germline V gene encodes CDR1 MNHEY and CDR2 SVGAGI. The junction had 5 bases not matched to a gene; V was cut back by 2 bases and J by 5 bases. CDR3: CASSYPPGGETQYF. The CDR3 DNA reads as TGTGCCAGCAGTTACCCTCCGGGAGGCGAGACCCAGTACTTC.

This clonotype counts as medium-sized (0.01 to 0.1%). The chain has TRBV20-1 and TRBJ2-7, with D unresolved. The CDR3 loop spans 16 amino acids. Germline CDR1 is DFQATT and CDR2 is SNEGSKA (reference sequence). V lost 0 bases and J 1 base, leaving 16 bases between the germline ends. The DNA of the CDR3 is TGCAGTGCTAGAGATCAAGGTGGGCGGCCTTCCTACGAGCAGTACTTC. It encodes CSARDQGGRPSYEQYF.

In its sample, this clonotype was seen a few times. The rearrangement uses TRBV7-2 and TRBJ1-1; a possible D gene is TRBD1 (5 bases). V lost 5 bases to trimming and J lost 4 bases, with 8 bases between them. This CDR3 contains 12 residues. CDR1 and CDR2 (germline): SGHTA, FQGNSA. CDR3 sequence reads: CASSAGSTEAFF. As DNA, the CDR3 is TGTGCCAGCAGCGCAGGGAGCACTGAAGCTTTCTTT. Based on the CDR3 plus reference TRBV7-2 and TRBJ1-1, the full variable domain is GAGVSQSPSNKVTEKGKDVELRCDPISGHTALYWYRQSLGQGLEFLIYFQGNSAPDKSGLPSDRFSAERTGGSVSTLTIQRTQQEDSAVYLCASSAGSTEAFFGQGTRLTVV.

The chain links TRBV25-1 to TRBJ1-2; D possibly corresponds to TRBD1 (5 bases). Germline V gives CDR1 MGHDK, CDR2 SYGVNS. The ends were cut back, 7 bases at V and 0 bases at J, with 12 bases in the middle. The CDR3 is 14 residues long. Here the CDR3 DNA reads TGTGCCAGCAAAGGATCAGGGACTAACTATGGCTACACCTTC. It yields the protein CASKGSGTNYGYTF.

This clonotype was observed a handful of times. The V gene is TRBV20-1, the J gene TRBJ2-7; 11 nucleotides line up with TRBD2. The V segment lost 5 bases and the J segment 5 bases; nucleotides outside the gene matches: 8. The germline V gene has CDR1 DFQATT and CDR2 SNEGSKA (reference sequence). The CDR3 consists of 14 residues. CDR3 amino acids: CSALPSGRTNEQYF. For the CDR3, the DNA is TGCAGTGCTCTCCCTAGCGGGAGGACAAACGAGCAGTACTTC.

The rearrangement joins TRBV28 to TRBJ2-7, with 7 positions matching TRBD1. Germline values: CDR1 MDHEN, CDR2 SYDVKM. The CDR3 loop spans 15 amino acids. Unmatched junction bases numbered 10, after V lost 4 bases and J lost 4 bases. The CDR3 here is CASSSLRGRRYEQYF. CDR3 bases: TGTGCCAGCAGTTCACTAAGGGGGCGCAGGTACGAGCAGTACTTC. Variable domain in full (rest from reference TRBV28 and TRBJ2-7): DVKVTQSSRYLVKRTGEKVFLECVQDMDHENMFWYRQDPGLGLRLIYFSYDVKMKEKGDIPEGYSVSREKKERFSLILESASTNQTSMYLCASSSLRGRRYEQYFGPGTRLTVT.

In DNA form, the CDR3 reads TGTGCCAGCAGCTGGACTAGCGGTCCCTACAATGAGCAGTTCTTC. Translated, it gives CASSWTSGPYNEQFF. The V and J genes are TRBV7-3 and TRBJ2-1, with TRBD2 identical over 10 bases. This CDR3 contains 15 residues. The germline V gene encodes CDR1 SGHTA and CDR2 FQGTGA. V was pared by 4 bases and J by 2 bases, with 2 bases of the junction left unmatched. The full variable domain, with the rest looked up from reference TRBV7-3 and TRBJ2-1, is GAGVSQTPSNKVTEKGKYVELRCDPISGHTALYWYRQSLGQGPEFLIYFQGTGAADDSGLPNDRFFAVRPEGSVSTLKIQRTERGDSAVYLCASSWTSGPYNEQFFGPGTRLTVL.

The chain has TRBV25-1 and TRBJ2-2, with 9 bases aligning to TRBD1. Germline-derived CDR1 and CDR2 are MGHDK and SYGVNS. V lost 4 bases, J lost 6 bases, and 0 bases stayed unmatched. The CDR3 totals 13 residues. For the CDR3, the DNA is TGTGCCAGCAGTGGACAGGGGGCCGGGGAGCTGTTTTTT. Residues: CASSGQGAGELFF.

The chain carries TRBV20-1 and TRBJ1-6; D uncertain. The ends were cut back, 3 bases at V and 5 bases at J, with 11 bases in the middle. Germline V CDR1 and CDR2: DFQATT, SNEGSKA (reference sequence). This CDR3 is 14 amino acids long. CDR3 coding DNA: TGCAGTGCTAGTGGTCGATCGGATAATTCACCCCTCCACTTT. This gives the protein CSASGRSDNSPLHF.

In this sample, this clonotype turned up a few times. The chain has TRBV19 and TRBJ2-2, with 7 bases fitting TRBD1. The germline V gene encodes CDR1 LNHDA and CDR2 SQIVND (reference sequence). The CDR3 consists of 14 residues. The V segment lost 8 bases and the J segment 5 bases; nucleotides outside the gene matches: 8. The CDR3: CASYMTGWTGELFF. CDR3 DNA: TGTGCCAGTTACATGACAGGGTGGACCGGGGAGCTGTTTTTT.

This clonotype is deemed large. V usage is TRBV6-2 or TRBV6-3 and J usage is TRBJ2-2; perhaps TRBD1 as D (6 bases). In germline, CDR1 is MNHEY, CDR2 SVGEGT. The CDR3 contains 13 residues. V lost 9 bases and J 6 bases, leaving 14 bases between the germline ends. This CDR3 reads CASLQGRAGELFF. CDR3 in DNA: TGTGCCAGTCTACAGGGCAGGGCCGGGGAGCTGTTTTTT.

The chain combines TRBV27 with TRBJ2-5; tentatively, D is TRBD1 (6 bases). This CDR3 has 15 residues. V gave up 0 bases and J gave up 4 bases, with 12 bases separating them. Germline V gene data show CDR1 as MNHEY and CDR2 as SMNVEV (reference sequence). The CDR3 sequence is CASSLSQGTVETQYF. CDR3 bases: TGTGCCAGCAGTTTATCCCAGGGGACGGTAGAGACCCAGTACTTC.